This entry lists 23 T cell receptor beta chains sequenced from one sample in a study of blood T cell repertoires in COVID-19. Measured with immunoSEQ multiplex PCR; TCRdb has only the in-frame clones, and not every one. The sample has some 67,000 clones; just over 90% are singletons. The sample consisted of peripheral blood. The receptors derive from a woman between 18 and 29 years old with acute or convalescent COVID-19.

The chain recombines TRBV28 with TRBJ1-5, with D hard to call. Per germline, CDR1 MDHEN and CDR2 SYDVKM. This CDR3 spans 16 amino acids. The germline V and J ends were trimmed by 4 bases and 3 bases, with 16 bases remaining between them. The CDR3 is CASSSIGRGFNQPQHF. The CDR3 DNA sequence: TGTGCCAGCAGTTCGATCGGCCGGGGATTCAATCAGCCCCAGCATTTT.

CDR3: CASSESANTIYF. The DNA of the CDR3 is TGCGCCAGCAGTGAGTCGGCAAACACCATATATTTT. V gene TRBV10-1 combines with J gene TRBJ1-3; no firm D call. The germline V and J ends were trimmed by 0 bases and 6 bases, with 3 bases remaining between them. Germline CDR1 and CDR2: WNHNN and SYGVQD (reference sequence). The CDR3 sequence is 12 residues long.

This rearrangement joins TRBV7-9 to TRBJ1-2, with a tentative D call TRBD1 (5 bases). Trimming cost V 3 bases and J 4 bases, with 18 bases left between them. This CDR3 is 16 amino acids long. The germline V gene has CDR1 SEHNR and CDR2 FQNEAQ (reference sequence). CDR3 protein: CASSLGSGGDFYGYTF. The CDR3 DNA reads TGTGCCAGCAGCTTGGGGAGTGGAGGGGACTTCTATGGCTACACCTTC.

The chain links TRBV4-3 to TRBJ2-1, with TRBD2 matching over 10 bases. Germline-derived CDR1 and CDR2 are LGHNA and YSLEER. The CDR3 totals 16 residues. Trimming took 4 bases from V and 7 from J; bases not matched to a gene: 10. The CDR3 sequence: CASSPSLSGRGNEQFF. The CDR3 DNA follows: TGCGCCAGCAGCCCGTCGCTAAGCGGGAGGGGTAATGAGCAGTTCTTC.

In nucleotides, the CDR3 is TGTGCCAGCAGCCTCCTCCTGACAGGGAGCGAGCAGTACTTC. It translates to CASSLLLTGSEQYF. This rearrangement joins TRBV14 to TRBJ2-7; 7 positions match TRBD1. Germline trimming cut 4 bases from V and 6 bases from J; bases unmatched to any gene: 9. The germline V gene has CDR1 SGHDN and CDR2 FVKESK. This CDR3 contains 14 residues.

The chain combines TRBV30 with TRBJ2-7; D is unresolved. Germline CDR1 GTSNPN, CDR2 SVGIG (reference sequence). The CDR3 has 12 residues. The germline V and J ends were trimmed by 0 bases and 4 bases, with 7 bases remaining between them. The CDR3 bases are TGTGCCTGGAGTGTATATGAGTACGAGCAGTACTTC. Amino acids: CAWSVYEYEQYF.

The rearrangement links TRBV14 to TRBJ2-7, with 7 bases lining up with TRBD2. The germline CDR1 and CDR2 sequences are SGHDN and FVKESK. This CDR3 spans 15 amino acids. Trimming took 1 base from V and 2 from J; bases not matched to a gene: 5. As DNA, the CDR3 is TGTGCCAGCAGCCAAGGAGGCGCGGGGGCCTACGAGCAGTACTTC. Its protein is CASSQGGAGAYEQYF.

The sample holds one count of this clone. The rearrangement uses TRBV7-9 and TRBJ2-5; 7 bases map to TRBD1. The CDR3 loop spans 13 amino acids. V lost 5 bases and J lost 5; bases outside the gene matches: 5. Germline assignment: CDR1 SEHNR and CDR2 FQNEAQ (reference sequence). The CDR3 DNA reads TGTGCCAGCAGCACGACAGGGCCGGAGACCCAGTACTTC. This sequence encodes CASSTTGPETQYF.

This chain connects TRBV7-8 to TRBJ1-6; D is unclear. The CDR3 extends over 14 amino acids. V lost 1 base and J lost 8, with 9 bases in between. CDR1 is SGHVS and CDR2 is FQNEAQ in the germline V gene. The CDR3 here is CASSLEQRYSPLHF. The CDR3 coding sequence is TGTGCCAGCAGCTTAGAACAGAGATATTCACCCCTCCACTTT.

V is TRBV5-1 and J is TRBJ1-2, with D maybe TRBD1 (5 bases). In germline, CDR1 is SGHRS, CDR2 YFSETQ. With 1 base removed from V and 7 bases from J, the gap between germline ends came to 11 bases. The CDR3 runs 13 residues. The CDR3 nucleotides read TGCGCCAGCAGCTTGAATCCCCAGGGTGGCTACACCTTC. It codes for CASSLNPQGGYTF.

The J gene is TRBJ2-1, the V gene TRBV19, with D possibly TRBD1 on 6 matching bases. The CDR3 covers 16 residues. In germline, CDR1 is LNHDA, CDR2 SQIVND (reference sequence). The germline V and J ends were trimmed by 3 bases and 5 bases, with 17 bases remaining between them. The chain's CDR3 is CASSIKQGFEHNEQFF. As DNA, the CDR3 is TGTGCCAGTAGTATTAAACAGGGATTTGAACACAATGAGCAGTTCTTC.

This chain connects TRBV19 to TRBJ1-2; D may be TRBD1 (5 bases). Trimming removed 3 bases from V and 8 bases from J, with 13 bases in between. The CDR3 spans 13 residues. Germline assignment: CDR1 LNHDA and CDR2 SQIVND (reference sequence). The CDR3 region has the DNA TGTGCCAGTAGTATCGGCGGGGACCTCGGCTACACCTTC. As protein: CASSIGGDLGYTF.

The chain couples TRBV28 to TRBJ1-4, with TRBD1 matching 7 bases. Germline V CDR1 and CDR2: MDHEN, SYDVKM. V lost 4 bases to trimming and J lost 3 bases; unmatched junction nucleotides: 2. There are 14 residues in the CDR3. The CDR3 region is CASSYRGPNEKLFF. As DNA, the CDR3 is TGTGCCAGCAGTTACAGGGGACCTAATGAAAAACTGTTTTTT.

The chain links TRBV4-3 to TRBJ1-2; TRBD1 might be the D (5 bases). The V end was cut by 2 bases, the J end by 5 bases, with 21 bases between. The germline gives CDR1 LGHNA, CDR2 YSLEER. The CDR3 has 17 amino acids. The CDR3, as DNA: TGCGCCAGCAGCCAAAAGTTCTCCACAGGTCCGACTTATGGCTACACCTTC. Translated: CASSQKFSTGPTYGYTF.

This clone was recorded once. The chain combines TRBV28 with TRBJ2-7; no definite D call. The CDR3 runs 14 residues. The V end was cut by 1 base, the J end by 2 bases, with 9 bases between. The germline V gene encodes CDR1 MDHEN and CDR2 SYDVKM. CDR3 nucleotides: TGTGCCAGCAGTTTATTGTCGGGTACCTACGAGCAGTACTTC. Amino acid sequence: CASSLLSGTYEQYF.

CDR3 bases: TGTGCCAGCAGGCTATTACAGGGTTACGAGCAGTACTTC. Translating gives CASRLLQGYEQYF. The chain joins TRBV2 to TRBJ2-7; weak D call: TRBD1 (6 bases). Trimming removed 6 bases at V and 4 bases at J, with 13 bases between. The CDR3 spans 13 residues. CDR1 and CDR2 (germline): SNHLY, FYNNEI.

The table lists this clone with a few counts. The V gene is TRBV18, the J gene TRBJ2-3; D is uncertain. Trimming took 0 bases from V and 5 from J, leaving 9 bases between them. This CDR3 region has 14 residues. CDR1 is KGHSH, CDR2 LQKENI, per germline. The CDR3 region is CASSPPSRVDTQYF. Here the CDR3 DNA reads TGTGCCAGCTCACCACCGTCACGGGTAGATACGCAGTATTTT.

This clone occurred a few times. The chain uses TRBV14 and TRBJ2-1; D remains ambiguous. The V gene lost 0 bases and the J gene lost 9 bases, with 9 bases spanning the gap. CDR3 length: 13 amino acids. Germline-derived CDR1 and CDR2 are SGHDN and FVKESK. The CDR3 coding sequence is TGTGCCAGCAGCCAAGATGAGGTTAGTGAGCAGTTCTTC. Translated, it gives CASSQDEVSEQFF. The variable domain in full, with the rest retrieved from reference TRBV14 and TRBJ2-1, is EAGVTQFPSHSVIEKGQTVTLRCDPISGHDNLYWYRRVMGKEIKFLLHFVKESKQDESGMPNNRFLAERTGGTYSTLKVQPAELEDSGVYFCASSQDEVSEQFFGPGTRLTVL.

V and J are TRBV7-9 and TRBJ1-1, with no clear D. With 1 base removed from V and 6 bases from J, the gap between germline ends came to 12 bases. The germline gives CDR1 SEHNR, CDR2 FQNEAQ (reference sequence). This CDR3 comprises 14 residues. The CDR3: CASSLVSGGPEAFF. CDR3 coding DNA: TGTGCCAGCAGCTTAGTCTCTGGTGGGCCTGAAGCTTTCTTT.

The genes are TRBV5-1 and TRBJ2-7; 10 bases fit TRBD2. Per the germline V gene, CDR1 is SGHRS and CDR2 is YFSETQ. J was trimmed by 4 bases and V by 9 bases; bases with no gene match: 10. The CDR3 is 14 amino acids. CDR3 coding DNA: TGCGCCACCAGGAGCGGGGGGGCGGAGTACGAGCAGTACTTC. Translation: CATRSGGAEYEQYF.

The chain recombines TRBV6-5 with TRBJ2-1, with TRBD1 matching 10 bases. V trimming: 6 bases; J trimming: 6 bases; junction bases outside the gene matches: 8. The V gene's germline CDR1 is MNHEY and CDR2 SVGAGI. This CDR3 is 15 amino acids long. The CDR3 nucleotides are TGTGCCAGCAGGGCCGGGACAGGGGTTTCCAATGAGCAGTTCTTC. Translation gives CASRAGTGVSNEQFF.

This chain uses TRBV5-4 with TRBJ2-2, with a possible D match to TRBD2 (6 bases). Trimming left V 1 base short and J 6 bases short, with 19 bases between. The CDR3 spans 17 residues. Looked up from germline, CDR1 is SGHNT and CDR2 is YYREEE (reference sequence). CDR3 residues: CASSLQKWRDGSGELFF. The DNA for the CDR3 is TGTGCCAGCAGCTTGCAAAAATGGCGGGACGGTTCCGGGGAGCTGTTTTTT.

The chain carries TRBV2 and TRBJ2-3; D not resolved. Germline lookup yields CDR1 SNHLY and CDR2 FYNNEI. V was trimmed by 6 bases and J by 0 bases, leaving 4 bases between them. CDR3 size: 12 residues. The CDR3 DNA sequence: TGTGCCAGCAGGACTAGCACAGATACGCAGTATTTT. Translating it yields CASRTSTDTQYF.